The rows below give T cell receptor beta chains drawn from one sample of a study of T-cell reconstitution after alpha-beta-depleted transplantation in children. MiXCR, run by TCRdb on the PCR reads, gives a single entry per CDR3 protein. The sample includes some 520,000 distinct CDR3 sequences, roughly 33% seen only once; the top ten take 2% to 3%. Sequencing used PBMCs from the stem cell graft donor, obtained from the stem cell graft. Every receptor here comes from a human donor who donated a stem cell graft to a child with aplastic anemia. Both conserved end residues are part of each CDR3. D genes are given only for firm matches.

v_gene: TRBV27; d_gene: -; j_gene: TRBJ2-1; CDR3aa: CASRTSPISWYNEQFF
v_gene: TRBV29-1; d_gene: -; j_gene: TRBJ1-3; CDR3aa: CSVEDEGTGNTIYF
v_gene: TRBV24-1; d_gene: -; j_gene: TRBJ2-1; CDR3aa: CATISYYNEQFF
v_gene: TRBV5-4; d_gene: TRBD2; j_gene: TRBJ2-5; CDR3aa: CASSLGLAGGPGETQYF
v_gene: TRBV20-1; d_gene: TRBD1; j_gene: TRBJ2-1; CDR3aa: CSASPNRDSSYNEQFF
v_gene: TRBV20-1; d_gene: -; j_gene: TRBJ2-3; CDR3aa: CSARGRGKDTQYF
v_gene: TRBV19; d_gene: -; j_gene: TRBJ1-5; CDR3aa: CASSIGDSNQPQHF
v_gene: TRBV6-1; d_gene: TRBD1; j_gene: TRBJ1-1; CDR3aa: CASTGQGAVSTEAFF
v_gene: TRBV20-1; d_gene: TRBD1; j_gene: TRBJ1-5; CDR3aa: CSAWDRDNQPQHF
v_gene: TRBV24-1; d_gene: TRBD1; j_gene: TRBJ1-1; CDR3aa: CATSASRGTEAFF
v_gene: TRBV12-3/TRBV12-4; d_gene: TRBD1; j_gene: TRBJ2-1; CDR3aa: CASRTGRGEYNEQFF
v_gene: TRBV7-2; d_gene: -; j_gene: TRBJ1-2; CDR3aa: CASSFRTDDGYTF
v_gene: TRBV30; d_gene: TRBD1; j_gene: TRBJ2-6; CDR3aa: CAWGQGGSGANVLTF
v_gene: TRBV29-1; d_gene: -; j_gene: TRBJ2-7; CDR3aa: CSARGTGTYEQYF
v_gene: TRBV19; d_gene: -; j_gene: TRBJ2-3; CDR3aa: CASSIGRVASTDTQYF
v_gene: TRBV11-3; d_gene: -; j_gene: TRBJ2-7; CDR3aa: CASSLVPGPSYEQYF
v_gene: TRBV10-3; d_gene: -; j_gene: TRBJ1-1; CDR3aa: CAISESSRGTEAFF
v_gene: TRBV18; d_gene: -; j_gene: TRBJ2-6; CDR3aa: CASSPMDSRSAGANVLTF
v_gene: TRBV7-2; d_gene: TRBD1; j_gene: TRBJ1-5; CDR3aa: CASSSADRGAQPQHF
v_gene: TRBV7-3; d_gene: -; j_gene: TRBJ2-2; CDR3aa: CASSLMRAGLTGELFF
v_gene: TRBV30; d_gene: -; j_gene: TRBJ1-2; CDR3aa: CALKPGQLVYGYTF
v_gene: TRBV29-1; d_gene: -; j_gene: TRBJ2-1; CDR3aa: CSVYDSSYNEQFF
v_gene: TRBV7-8; d_gene: TRBD1; j_gene: TRBJ2-7; CDR3aa: CASSVYRGTYEQYF
v_gene: TRBV28; d_gene: TRBD1; j_gene: TRBJ2-7; CDR3aa: CASRDRGSDEQYF
v_gene: TRBV12-3/TRBV12-4; d_gene: -; j_gene: TRBJ1-3; CDR3aa: CASSLSGNTIYF
v_gene: TRBV25-1; d_gene: -; j_gene: TRBJ2-5; CDR3aa: CASSESSETQYF
v_gene: TRBV7-9; d_gene: -; j_gene: TRBJ2-1; CDR3aa: CASSLGNYEQFF
v_gene: TRBV12-3/TRBV12-4; d_gene: TRBD1; j_gene: TRBJ2-1; CDR3aa: CASSFSGTVSYNEQFF
v_gene: TRBV7-6; d_gene: -; j_gene: TRBJ2-7; CDR3aa: CASSLAAGGGDYEQYF
v_gene: TRBV20-1; d_gene: TRBD2; j_gene: TRBJ2-3; CDR3aa: CSAPPGLAGGRWDTQYF
v_gene: TRBV11-3; d_gene: TRBD1; j_gene: TRBJ1-1; CDR3aa: CASSLRQGWAFF
v_gene: TRBV6-5; d_gene: TRBD1; j_gene: TRBJ1-1; CDR3aa: CASSSEGGLGTEAFF